Following are 25 T cell receptor beta chains from one sample sequenced in a study of blood T cell repertoires in COVID-19. Produced via immunoSEQ multiplex PCR; TCRdb's table is partial and in-frame only. The repertoire consists of about 170,000 clones, with about 90% occurring once and the leading ten covering 11%. Sequences were obtained from peripheral blood. The receptors derive from a woman in her sixties or seventies with COVID-19, enrolled during active disease.

The chain couples TRBV9 to TRBJ2-3; D unclear. The CDR3 sequence is 15 residues long. Germline V gene lookup returns CDR1 SGDLS and CDR2 YYNGEE. Deletions cut 0 bases from V and 0 bases from J, with 8 bases between. CDR3 DNA: TGTGCCAGCAGCGTAGGTCAGACTAGCACAGATACGCAGTATTTT. Protein sequence: CASSVGQTSTDTQYF.

This chain uses TRBV28 with TRBJ1-2, with 7 bases matching TRBD1. Germline lookup yields CDR1 MDHEN and CDR2 SYDVKM. J was trimmed by 7 bases and V by 6 bases; bases with no gene match: 14. The CDR3 covers 15 residues. The CDR3 DNA reads as TGTGCCAGCAGCCCTCTTGACAGGGATGGGGGTGGCTACACCTTC. Translation: CASSPLDRDGGGYTF.

The rearrangement uses TRBV29-1 and TRBJ1-1, with D hard to call. The V end lost 6 bases, the J end lost 1 base, and 18 bases lay between the germline ends. The V gene's germline CDR1 is SQVTM and CDR2 ANQGSEA. This CDR3 contains 15 residues. The CDR3 reads CSVLISGVRNTEAFF. The CDR3 DNA reads TGCAGCGTACTAATTTCCGGGGTACGGAACACTGAAGCTTTCTTT.

In its sample, this clone was seen once. The chain links TRBV27 to TRBJ1-6, with D perhaps TRBD1 (5 bases). The CDR3 sequence is 14 residues long. V lost 5 bases to trimming and J lost 4 bases, with 9 bases between them. CDR1 MNHEY and CDR2 SMNVEV come from the germline V gene (reference sequence). The CDR3: CASSPRQYNSPLHF. The CDR3 DNA follows: TGTGCCAGCAGTCCCCGACAGTATAATTCACCCCTCCACTTT.

The chain links TRBV2 to TRBJ2-2, with 8 nucleotides matching TRBD2. Losses at the gene ends were 0 bases for V and 5 bases for J; bases not matched to a gene: 2. The CDR3 runs 15 residues. The germline gives CDR1 SNHLY, CDR2 FYNNEI. CDR3 sequence (DNA): TGTGCCAGCAGTGAAGCCCGGGGGGGGACCGGGGAGCTGTTTTTT. Its translation: CASSEARGGTGELFF.

The chain combines TRBV2 with TRBJ1-5, with 7 positions matching TRBD1. The CDR3 spans 14 residues. V was pared by 8 bases and J by 3 bases, with 7 bases of the junction left unmatched. Germline CDR1 is SNHLY and CDR2 is FYNNEI. The CDR3 bases are TGTGCCAGCGGGCAGGGGGGTTTCAATCAGCCCCAGCATTTT. It specifies CASGQGGFNQPQHF.

The CDR3 loop is CASSLRGTGQLNYEQYF. CDR3 DNA sequence: TGTGCCAGCAGTTTAAGGGGGACAGGTCAGCTCAACTACGAGCAGTACTTC. V gene TRBV28 combines with J gene TRBJ2-7; TRBD1 matches 8 bases. The germline CDR1 and CDR2 sequences are MDHEN and SYDVKM. This CDR3 has 17 residues. Unmatched junction bases numbered 12, after V lost 2 bases and J lost 3 bases.

This sequence joins TRBV27 and TRBJ1-1; a weak D match, TRBD1 (6 bases). Germline lookup yields CDR1 MNHEY and CDR2 SMNVEV (reference sequence). The length of the CDR3 is 15 residues. V lost 6 bases, J lost 3 bases, and 17 bases lay in between. The CDR3 DNA sequence: TGTGCCAGCAGGCTACTGGGAGGGGGGGACACTGAAGCTTTCTTT. Protein product: CASRLLGGGDTEAFF.

The chain is built from TRBV7-2 and TRBJ2-7; D perhaps matches TRBD2 (5 bases). CDR3 length: 13 residues. Trimming shortened V by 3 bases and J by 2 bases, and 8 bases separated the two germline ends. Germline loops: CDR1 SGHTA, CDR2 FQGNSA. The CDR3 is CASSFHGAYEQYF. Written as DNA, the CDR3 is TGTGCCAGCAGCTTCCACGGGGCCTACGAGCAGTACTTC.

The CDR3, as DNA: TGTGCCAGCGCTACCTGGGGAGCGGGGCAAGAGACCCAGTACTTC. The encoded protein is CASATWGAGQETQYF. The genes are TRBV6-5 and TRBJ2-5; TRBD2 aligns across 7 bases. CDR1 and CDR2 (germline): MNHEY, SVGAGI. This CDR3 contains 15 residues. Germline trimming cut 8 bases from V and 2 bases from J; bases unmatched to any gene: 11.

J is TRBJ2-3 and V is TRBV5-1; TRBD1 matches 8 bases. Trimming at V came to 0 bases and at J to 1 base, leaving 7 bases not matched to a gene. CDR1 is SGHRS and CDR2 is YFSETQ in the germline V gene. The CDR3 consists of 17 residues. For the CDR3, the DNA is TGCGCCAGCAGCTTGGGGCCTGGGGACAGGCGCACAGATACGCAGTATTTT. This codes for CASSLGPGDRRTDTQYF.

The rearrangement links TRBV7-9 to TRBJ2-1; a possible D gene is TRBD2 (6 bases). The CDR3 is 14 amino acids. Trimming stripped 8 bases from V and 1 base from J, with 12 bases between. Germline V gives CDR1 SEHNR, CDR2 FQNEAQ (reference sequence). The CDR3 DNA reads as TGTGCCAGCCTCCCGGGAGTGTCCTACAATGAGCAGTTCTTC. The encoded protein is CASLPGVSYNEQFF. Drawing the rest from reference TRBV7-9 and TRBJ2-1, the complete variable domain is DTGVSQNPRHKITKRGQNVTFRCDPISEHNRLYWYRQTLGQGPEFLTYFQNEAQLEKSRLLSDRFSAERPKGSFSTLEIQRTEQGDSAMYLCASLPGVSYNEQFFGPGTRLTVL.

This clone turned up a few times. The chain joins TRBV10-1 to TRBJ2-7; 10 bases are shared with TRBD1. Germline lookup yields CDR1 WNHNN and CDR2 SYGVQD (reference sequence). The junction had 17 bases not matched to a gene; V was cut back by 6 bases and J by 0 bases. The CDR3 loop spans 19 amino acids. The CDR3 loop reads CASRHNIGTGAYSSYEQYF. As DNA, the CDR3 is TGCGCCAGCAGACACAATATAGGGACAGGGGCTTATAGCTCCTACGAGCAGTACTTC.

This clone was found a few times. This rearrangement joins TRBV7-9 to TRBJ2-7; maybe TRBD1 (6 bases). Trimming took off 5 bases at V and 6 bases at J, with 14 bases between the two ends. CDR1 is SEHNR, CDR2 FQNEAQ, per germline (reference sequence). This CDR3 region has 13 residues. The CDR3 bases are TGTGCCAGCAGCCACAAGCCACAGGGCGAGCAGTACTTC. It encodes CASSHKPQGEQYF.

The chain joins TRBV13 to TRBJ2-7, with D tentatively TRBD1 (6 bases). The germline V and J ends were trimmed by 7 bases and 7 bases, with 17 bases remaining between them. This CDR3 has 13 amino acids. The germline CDR1 and CDR2 sequences are PRHDT and FYEKMQ (reference sequence). In DNA form, the CDR3 reads TGTGCCAGCAAGGACAGAGTCTTGGGGGAGCAGTACTTC. It yields the protein CASKDRVLGEQYF.

This sequence joins TRBV9 and TRBJ1-1; 9 bases line up with TRBD1. V was pared by 5 bases and J by 2 bases, with 13 bases of the junction left unmatched. The CDR3 runs to 17 residues. Germline-derived CDR1 and CDR2 are SGDLS and YYNGEE. CDR3 loop: CASSFRDRDRPNTEAFF. In DNA form, the CDR3 reads TGTGCCAGCAGTTTCCGGGACAGGGACCGCCCTAACACTGAAGCTTTCTTT.

The chain links TRBV2 to TRBJ1-6, with TRBD1 identical over 7 bases. In germline, CDR1 is SNHLY, CDR2 FYNNEI. The V and J ends lost 7 bases and 9 bases, in that order; junction bases with no gene match: 9. This CDR3 contains 14 residues. The CDR3 DNA is TGTGCCAGCACCGGGGACAGCAAGGGTTCACCCCTCCACTTT. It is translated as CASTGDSKGSPLHF.

The gene calls are TRBV30 and TRBJ1-6, with D perhaps TRBD1 (5 bases). The CDR3 covers 15 residues. CDR1 GTSNPN and CDR2 SVGIG come from the germline V gene (reference sequence). V lost 0 bases and J lost 3, with 9 bases in between. CDR3 sequence reads: CAWSVHDSYNSPLHF. The CDR3 nucleotides are TGTGCCTGGAGTGTACACGACAGCTATAATTCACCCCTCCACTTT.

The chain combines TRBV6-2 or TRBV6-3 with TRBJ2-7, with D perhaps TRBD2 (5 bases). Between the trimmed V and J ends, which lost 4 bases and 4 bases, there was a span of 8 bases. The CDR3 contains 12 residues. Germline CDR1 reads MNHEY; CDR2 reads SVGEGT. CDR3 DNA sequence: TGTGCCAGCAGTTCTAGCCGGTACGAGCAGTACTTC. Its protein product is CASSSSRYEQYF.

The rearrangement uses TRBV5-5 and TRBJ2-1; TRBD2 might be the D (6 bases). The germline V and J ends were trimmed by 5 bases and 0 bases, with 12 bases remaining between them. Germline-derived CDR1 and CDR2 are SGHKS and YYEKEE (reference sequence). The CDR3 is made up of 15 amino acids. CDR3 region: CASSWDFNSYNEQFF. The DNA for the CDR3 is TGTGCCAGCAGTTGGGACTTCAACTCCTACAATGAGCAGTTCTTC. Filled out from reference TRBV5-5 and TRBJ2-1, the complete variable domain reads DAGVTQSPTHLIKTRGQQVTLRCSPISGHKSVSWYQQVLGQGPQFIFQYYEKEERGRGNFPDRFSARQFPNYSSELNVNALLLGDSALYLCASSWDFNSYNEQFFGPGTRLTVL.

The V call is TRBV5-8, the J call TRBJ1-6, with 7 bases that match TRBD1. Germline CDR1 reads SGHTS; CDR2 reads YDEGEE. V trimming: 0 bases; J trimming: 9 bases; junction bases outside the gene matches: 9. The CDR3 is 16 residues long. This CDR3 is CASSLGRGRFFSPLHF. The CDR3 coding sequence is TGTGCCAGCAGCTTGGGAAGGGGGCGTTTTTTTTCACCCCTCCACTTT.

This clone was seen only once. The chain carries TRBV5-1 and TRBJ1-2, with 11 nucleotides matching TRBD1. J was trimmed by 6 bases and V by 4 bases; bases with no gene match: 5. The CDR3 is 14 amino acids. CDR1 is SGHRS and CDR2 is YFSETQ in the germline V gene. CDR3 protein: CASSPWTGGDGYTF. CDR3 in DNA: TGCGCCAGCAGCCCGTGGACAGGGGGCGATGGCTACACCTTC.

In this sample, this clone turned up once. The chain couples TRBV5-6 to TRBJ1-3, with a weak D call TRBD1 (5 bases). The V gene lost 4 bases and the J gene lost 4 bases, with 15 bases spanning the gap. The CDR3 runs 15 residues. CDR1 and CDR2 (germline): SGHDT, YYEEEE. CDR3 nucleotide sequence: TGTGCCAGCAGCCCCGGCGGGGGATACGGAAACACCATATATTTT. As protein: CASSPGGGYGNTIYF.

The chain employs TRBV28 and TRBJ2-7; TRBD2 is a possible D gene (5 bases). CDR1 is MDHEN, CDR2 SYDVKM, per germline. The CDR3 has 14 amino acids. V was clipped by 4 bases and J by 0 bases, with 10 bases between them. The DNA of the CDR3 is TGTGCCAGCAGTTACCAGCGGAGCTCCTACGAGCAGTACTTC. It codes for CASSYQRSSYEQYF.

This clone showed up just a few times. CDR3 coding DNA: TGTGCCAGCAGCTTTCTCTTGGGCGGGACCTCCTACGAGCAGTACTTC. Its translation is CASSFLLGGTSYEQYF. The V and J genes are TRBV7-2 and TRBJ2-7, with D possibly being TRBD2 (6 bases). The CDR3 length is 16 residues. Trimming shortened V by 3 bases and J by 0 bases, and 15 bases separated the two germline ends. Per the germline V gene, CDR1 is SGHTA and CDR2 is FQGNSA.